This T cell receptor (beta chain) was recorded in a study of blood T cell repertoires in COVID-19. Method: immunoSEQ multiplex PCR; TCRdb's copy keeps in-frame clones and lacks some. The table includes over 85,000 clones, more than 75% detected once. The CDR3 sequence is 16 residues long. The V and J ends lost 4 bases and 3 bases, in that order; junction bases with no gene match: 7. Per germline, CDR1 SGHRS and CDR2 YFSETQ. The sequencing input was peripheral blood. The chain has TRBV5-1 and TRBJ1-4, with 9 nucleotides matching TRBD1. The sequence was obtained from a woman aged 45 to 65 with acute or convalescent COVID-19. The chain's CDR3 is CASSAPGQGANEKLFF. In nucleotides, the CDR3 is TGCGCCAGCAGCGCTCCGGGACAGGGAGCTAATGAAAAACTGTTTTTT.